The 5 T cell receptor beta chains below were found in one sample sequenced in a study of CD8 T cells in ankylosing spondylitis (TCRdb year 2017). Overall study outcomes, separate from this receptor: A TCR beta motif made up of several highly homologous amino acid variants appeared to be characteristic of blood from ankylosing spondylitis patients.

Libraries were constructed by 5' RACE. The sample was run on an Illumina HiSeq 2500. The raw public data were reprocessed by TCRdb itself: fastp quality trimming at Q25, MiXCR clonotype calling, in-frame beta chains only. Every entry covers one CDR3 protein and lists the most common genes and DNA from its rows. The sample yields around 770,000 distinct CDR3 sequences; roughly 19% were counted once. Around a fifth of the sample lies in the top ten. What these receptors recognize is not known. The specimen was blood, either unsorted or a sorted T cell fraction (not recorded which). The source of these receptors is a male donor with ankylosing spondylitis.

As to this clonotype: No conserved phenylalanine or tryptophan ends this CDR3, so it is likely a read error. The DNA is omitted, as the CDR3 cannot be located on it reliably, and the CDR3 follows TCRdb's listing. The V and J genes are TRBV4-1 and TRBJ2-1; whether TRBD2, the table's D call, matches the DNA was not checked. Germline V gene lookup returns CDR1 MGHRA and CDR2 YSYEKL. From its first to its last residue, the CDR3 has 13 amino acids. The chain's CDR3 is CASSQKVPGLVVL.

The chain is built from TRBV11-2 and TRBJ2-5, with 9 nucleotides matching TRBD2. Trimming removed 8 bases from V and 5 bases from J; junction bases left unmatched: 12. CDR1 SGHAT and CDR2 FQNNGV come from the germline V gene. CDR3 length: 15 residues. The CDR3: CASSRGSGSRETQYF. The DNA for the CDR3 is TGTGCCAGCTCAAGGGGTAGCGGGAGCAGGGAGACCCAGTACTTC.

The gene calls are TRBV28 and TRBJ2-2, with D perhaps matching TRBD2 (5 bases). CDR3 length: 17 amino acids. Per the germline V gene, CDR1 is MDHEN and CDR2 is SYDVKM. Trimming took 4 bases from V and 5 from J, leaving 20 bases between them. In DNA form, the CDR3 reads TGTGCCAGCAGTTCGGTCGACGGGATATGGGGTACCGGGGAGCTGTTTTTT. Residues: CASSSVDGIWGTGELFF.

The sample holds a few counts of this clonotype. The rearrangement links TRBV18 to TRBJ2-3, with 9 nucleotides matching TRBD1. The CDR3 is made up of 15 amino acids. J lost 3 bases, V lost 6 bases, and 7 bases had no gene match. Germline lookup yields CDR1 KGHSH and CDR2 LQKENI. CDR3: CASSNVDRGTDTQYF. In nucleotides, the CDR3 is TGTGCCAGCTCGAACGTCGACAGGGGGACAGATACGCAGTATTTT. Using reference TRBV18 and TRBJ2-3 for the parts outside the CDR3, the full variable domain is NAGVMQNPRHLVRRRGQEARLRCSPMKGHSHVYWYRQLPEEGLKFMVYLQKENIIDESGMPKERFSAEFPKEGPSILRIQQVVRGDSAAYFCASSNVDRGTDTQYFGPGTRLTVL.

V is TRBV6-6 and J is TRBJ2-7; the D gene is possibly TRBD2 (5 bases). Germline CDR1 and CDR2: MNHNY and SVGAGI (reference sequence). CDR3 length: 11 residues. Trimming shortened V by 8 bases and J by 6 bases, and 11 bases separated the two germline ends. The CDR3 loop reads CASGMRAEQYF. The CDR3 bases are TGTGCCAGCGGAATGCGGGCCGAGCAGTACTTC.